The rows below give T cell receptor beta chains drawn from one sample of a study of T cell responses to AZD1222 COVID-19 vaccine. Assay used: immunoSEQ multiplex PCR; TCRdb lists only in-frame clones, some missing. Found here are about 140,000 clones, approximately 90% of them singletons; the top ten hold less than 5%. Sequenced here: peripheral blood, sampled 28 days after the second AZD1222 dose. These receptors all stem from an adult who received the AZD1222 COVID-19 vaccine. Each CDR3 is given with its conserved first and last residue. A D gene is named only where the DNA matches it firmly. Some rows mark clone size as missing; the rest say once, few, many or name a class of expanded clone.

d_gene | abundance | j_gene | v_gene | CDR3aa | CDR3nt
. | once | TRBJ2-1 | TRBV12-3/TRBV12-4 | CASSLVVSEQFF | TGTGCCAGCAGTTTAGTCGTAAGTGAGCAGTTCTTC
. | . | TRBJ2-7 | TRBV6-1 | CASSEGFLSYEQYF | TGTGCCAGCAGTGAAGGGTTCCTCTCCTACGAGCAGTACTTC
. | . | TRBJ2-7 | TRBV7-8 | CASSFVGGKVYEQYF | TGTGCCAGCAGCTTTGTTGGCGGGAAGGTGTACGAGCAGTACTTC
. | . | TRBJ1-3 | TRBV3-1/TRBV3-2 | CASSQSMRGGGNTIYF | TGTGCCAGCAGCCAATCAATGAGGGGCGGTGGAAACACCATATATTTT
. | . | TRBJ2-3 | TRBV7-2 | CASSWTQSTDTQYF | TGTGCCAGCAGCTGGACCCAGAGCACAGATACGCAGTATTTT
TRBD2 | once | TRBJ2-3 | TRBV5-4 | CASSLGLAADTQYF | TGTGCCAGCAGCTTGGGACTAGCTGCAGATACGCAGTATTTT
. | . | TRBJ2-7 | TRBV18 | CASSPGNSYEQYF | TGTGCCAGCTCACCAGGTAACTCCTACGAGCAGTACTTC
. | . | TRBJ2-1 | TRBV12-3/TRBV12-4 | CASSFSASSKFF | TGTGCCAGCAGTTTTTCAGCTAGCTCAAAGTTCTTC
. | once | TRBJ1-6 | TRBV6-1 | CASSEQVFNSPLHF | TGTGCCAGCAGTGAACAGGTCTTTAATTCACCCCTCCACTTT
TRBD2 | . | TRBJ2-3 | TRBV11-2 | CASSPSGGAPDTQYF | TGTGCCAGCAGCCCCAGCGGGGGTGCGCCAGATACGCAGTATTTT
. | . | TRBJ2-7 | TRBV21-1 | CASSKERSGAYEQYF | TGTGCCAGCAGCAAAGAGAGGAGCGGGGCCTACGAGCAGTACTTC
. | . | TRBJ2-1 | TRBV7-2 | CASSLGATNPYNEQFF | TGTGCCAGCAGCCTTGGCGCTACAAACCCCTACAATGAGCAGTTCTTC
. | . | TRBJ1-3 | TRBV9 | CASSVGGQDISGNTIYF | TGTGCCAGCAGCGTAGGGGGACAAGATATCTCTGGAAACACCATATATTTT